This TCR beta chain was profiled in a study of blood T cell repertoires in COVID-19. The overall study: The United States, Italy and Spain provided the acute and convalescent COVID-19 samples. The cDNA or gDNA used as material had been derived from T cells, B-cell-depleted T cells, or PBMCs.

Trimming pared 2 bases from V and 4 bases from J, leaving 18 bases between. The CDR3 has 16 residues. CDR1 MNHNS and CDR2 SASEGT come from the germline V gene. This clone has a single count. Source study methods: Amplification with reference gene primers provided the estimates of nucleated cell counts. TCRdb's table, derived via immunoSEQ multiplex PCR, lists solely in-frame clones and lacks some. V and J calls and clone size are copied from that table; D and trimming were computed from the DNA. The sample includes tens of thousands of clones, roughly nine tenths of them seen just once. This chain joins TRBV6-1 and TRBJ2-7; D is possibly TRBD2 (6 bases). Sequenced material: peripheral blood. The TCR sequence derives from a man aged 45 to 65 with active COVID-19. The DNA for the CDR3 is TGTGCCAGCAGTGAAAGACCGCCGGGACTCCAGTACGAGCAGTACTTC. This sequence encodes CASSERPPGLQYEQYF.